Listed here are 25 T cell receptor beta chains from one sample, sequenced in a study of blood T cell repertoires in COVID-19. Sequencing used immunoSEQ multiplex PCR; TCRdb keeps in-frame clones, though not all of them. The data contain around 30,000 clones, 90% of them seen just once; the ten biggest clones take up under 25%. The sample was peripheral blood. Receptors were obtained from an elderly man with acute or convalescent COVID-19.

This chain uses TRBV6-1 with TRBJ1-4; maybe TRBD1 (6 bases). CDR3 length equals 16 residues. CDR1 and CDR2 (germline): MNHNS, SASEGT. V was clipped by 3 bases and J by 7 bases, with 18 bases between them. CDR3: CASSDGSAGVGEKLFF. The CDR3 DNA reads TGTGCCAGCAGTGATGGAAGCGCAGGGGTGGGTGAAAAACTGTTTTTT.

The chain recombines TRBV29-1 with TRBJ2-3; TRBD2 matches at 12 bases. CDR1 and CDR2 from the germline V gene are SQVTM and ANQGSEA. The V segment lost 7 bases and the J segment 4 bases; nucleotides outside the gene matches: 6. The CDR3 covers 14 residues. CDR3 bases: TGCAGCGGCCGGACTAGCGGGGCTGCAGATACGCAGTATTTT. It is translated as CSGRTSGAADTQYF.

A remark on this clone: The same CDR3 also results from other DNA sequences found in this sample. CDR3 residues: CASSRGIGTEAFF. The CDR3 nucleotides read TGTGCCAGTAGCAGGGGGATAGGCACTGAAGCTTTCTTT. This chain uses TRBV19 with TRBJ1-1; 7 bases match TRBD1. Trimming cost V 6 bases and J 4 bases; bases outside gene matches: 5. The CDR3 has 13 amino acids. Germline values: CDR1 LNHDA, CDR2 SQIVND (reference sequence).

The chain combines TRBV28 with TRBJ1-1, with no clear D. V was trimmed by 10 bases and J by 0 bases, leaving 12 bases between them. This CDR3 region has 13 residues. Germline loops: CDR1 MDHEN, CDR2 SYDVKM. This CDR3 reads CATQSFMNTEAFF. DNA of the CDR3: TGTGCCACCCAGTCCTTCATGAACACTGAAGCTTTCTTT.

The V and J genes are TRBV7-2 and TRBJ1-2; no reliable D call. V gave up 5 bases and J gave up 2 bases, with 6 bases separating them. CDR1 is SGHTA, CDR2 FQGNSA, per germline. CDR3 length: 12 amino acids. CDR3 sequence reads: CASSPSNYGYTF. CDR3 in DNA: TGTGCCAGCAGCCCATCAAACTATGGCTACACCTTC.

The genes are TRBV19 and TRBJ2-3; possible D gene TRBD2, 6 bases. CDR1 LNHDA and CDR2 SQIVND come from the germline V gene (reference sequence). CDR3 length equals 16 residues. V was cut by 5 bases and J by 0 bases, with 15 bases left in between. Written as DNA, the CDR3 is TGTGCCAGTAGTCCTCGCCCCGGGGGTAGCACAGATACGCAGTATTTT. The encoded protein is CASSPRPGGSTDTQYF.

This chain links TRBV12-5 with TRBJ2-2, with 8 bases matching TRBD1. The CDR3 runs to 17 residues. Germline loops: CDR1 LGHNT, CDR2 FRNRAP. V was pared by 6 bases and J by 11 bases, with 20 bases of the junction left unmatched. The DNA for the CDR3 is TGTGCTAGTGGGGTCACCAGGGGGCCCACGACTTTGGGAGAGCTGTTTTTT. Its protein is CASGVTRGPTTLGELFF.

The V and J genes are TRBV5-1 and TRBJ1-1, with D possibly being TRBD1 (6 bases). Germline V gene lookup returns CDR1 SGHRS and CDR2 YFSETQ. Trimming pared 7 bases from V and 1 base from J, leaving 17 bases between. The CDR3 has 15 amino acids. The CDR3 loop is CASSGVQGRNTEAFF. CDR3 in DNA: TGCGCCAGCTCCGGGGTCCAGGGGAGGAACACTGAAGCTTTCTTT. Full variable domain (remainder filled in from reference TRBV5-1 and TRBJ1-1): KAGVTQTPRYLIKTRGQQVTLSCSPISGHRSVSWYQQTPGQGLQFLFEYFSETQRNKGNFPGRFSGRQFSNSRSEMNVSTLELGDSALYLCASSGVQGRNTEAFFGQGTRLTVV.

This chain's CDR3 is CASSEVGGGTEAFF. The CDR3, as DNA: TGTGCCAGCAGTGAAGTCGGAGGCGGCACTGAAGCTTTCTTT. This rearrangement joins TRBV6-1 to TRBJ1-1; D ambiguous. The germline gives CDR1 MNHNS, CDR2 SASEGT. V was trimmed by 1 base and J by 4 bases, leaving 10 bases between them. CDR3 size: 14 residues.

The chain couples TRBV27 to TRBJ1-4; D call uncertain. The CDR3 is made up of 15 amino acids. The germline CDR1 and CDR2 sequences are MNHEY and SMNVEV (reference sequence). The ends were cut back, 8 bases at V and 6 bases at J, with 19 bases in the middle. In nucleotides, the CDR3 is TGTGCCAGCGCTAGTGGTGGCGGCGGCTATGAAAAACTGTTTTTT. Residues: CASASGGGGYEKLFF.

The rearrangement joins TRBV5-4 to TRBJ2-2, with TRBD1 matching over 9 bases. Germline CDR1 is SGHNT and CDR2 is YYREEE (reference sequence). The CDR3 length is 16 residues. J gave up 1 base and V 0 bases, and 1 base lay outside the gene matches. CDR3 residues: CASSLGGQGNTGELFF. The CDR3 nucleotides are TGTGCCAGCAGCTTGGGGGGACAGGGGAACACCGGGGAGCTGTTTTTT.

This clone has more than one count but fewer than ten. The rearrangement joins TRBV27 to TRBJ1-3; D might be TRBD1 (5 bases). Germline loops: CDR1 MNHEY, CDR2 SMNVEV (reference sequence). V lost 10 bases and J lost 0, with 10 bases in between. This CDR3 comprises 13 residues. CDR3 in amino acids: CATQATSGNTIYF. In DNA form, the CDR3 reads TGTGCCACACAGGCTACCTCTGGAAACACCATATATTTT.

The gene calls are TRBV9 and TRBJ2-5, with D perhaps TRBD2 (5 bases). The germline CDR1 and CDR2 sequences are SGDLS and YYNGEE. This CDR3 region has 16 residues. V lost 3 bases to trimming and J lost 4 bases, with 19 bases between them. The DNA of the CDR3 is TGTGCCAGCAGCGCCTTTTCCCCAGGTGGAGGAGAGACCCAGTACTTC. Encoded protein: CASSAFSPGGGETQYF.

The CDR3 reads CASSHGGMRGTYEQYF. For the CDR3, the DNA is TGTGCCAGCAGCCACGGAGGGATGCGTGGCACCTACGAGCAGTACTTC. The gene calls are TRBV28 and TRBJ2-7; tentative D call: TRBD2 (6 bases). The CDR3 is made up of 16 amino acids. V was trimmed by 6 bases and J by 2 bases, leaving 20 bases between them. Per germline, CDR1 MDHEN and CDR2 SYDVKM. The whole variable domain, filled in from reference TRBV28 and TRBJ2-7, reads DVKVTQSSRYLVKRTGEKVFLECVQDMDHENMFWYRQDPGLGLRLIYFSYDVKMKEKGDIPEGYSVSREKKERFSLILESASTNQTSMYLCASSHGGMRGTYEQYFGPGTRLTVT.

Here the CDR3 DNA reads TGCGCCAGCAGGACAGGGGAGGGTGAAGCTTTCTTT. Its translation: CASRTGEGEAFF. The chain carries TRBV5-1 and TRBJ1-1; 8 nucleotides line up with TRBD1. V was clipped by 5 bases and J by 7 bases; unmatched bases: 4. The CDR3 is 12 amino acids. Germline CDR1 reads SGHRS; CDR2 reads YFSETQ.

The chain is built from TRBV11-2 and TRBJ1-4, with D unresolved. The CDR3 has 12 residues. The germline V gene has CDR1 SGHAT and CDR2 FQNNGV. This CDR3 reads CASQAPYEKLFF. DNA of the CDR3: TGTGCTAGTCAGGCCCCTTATGAAAAACTGTTTTTT.

This chain's CDR3 is CASSQGGARGETQYF. The CDR3 region has the DNA TGTGCCAGCAGTCAGGGCGGGGCACGGGGGGAGACCCAGTACTTC. The chain combines TRBV5-4 with TRBJ2-5, with D possibly being TRBD2 (6 bases). The ends were cut back, 5 bases at V and 5 bases at J, with 19 bases in the middle. The length of the CDR3 is 15 residues. The germline V gene has CDR1 SGHNT and CDR2 YYREEE (reference sequence).

The chain links TRBV30 to TRBJ1-2; the D is unclear. The V end was cut by 0 bases, the J end by 8 bases, with 7 bases between. The CDR3 is 11 residues long. Germline V CDR1 and CDR2: GTSNPN, SVGIG (reference sequence). This chain's CDR3 is CAWSVSRGYTF. The DNA for the CDR3 is TGTGCCTGGAGTGTATCGAGAGGCTACACCTTC.

This rearrangement joins TRBV5-1 to TRBJ1-1; a weak D match, TRBD1 (6 bases). CDR3 size: 15 residues. Germline V gives CDR1 SGHRS, CDR2 YFSETQ. V lost 4 bases and J lost 4, with 17 bases in between. The CDR3 coding sequence is TGCGCCAGCAGCCTCCAAGGGGGGGGCGGCACTGAAGCTTTCTTT. It specifies CASSLQGGGGTEAFF.

V and J are TRBV6-1 and TRBJ1-5, with TRBD1 identical over 8 bases. Per the germline V gene, CDR1 is MNHNS and CDR2 is SASEGT. V lost 2 bases and J lost 8; bases outside the gene matches: 11. This CDR3 is built from 16 residues. The DNA of the CDR3 is TGTGCCAGCAGTGAACGGGGGACAGGCGCGAAGGAGCCCCAGCATTTT. Amino acids: CASSERGTGAKEPQHF.

The chain couples TRBV18 to TRBJ1-1, with a weak D call TRBD1 (6 bases). The germline V gene has CDR1 KGHSH and CDR2 LQKENI. This CDR3 comprises 14 residues. V was trimmed by 3 bases and J by 8 bases, leaving 16 bases between them. CDR3 nucleotides: TGTGCCAGCTCACCGGACGGCAGGGGATCAGAAGCTTTCTTT. It translates to CASSPDGRGSEAFF.

This chain links TRBV7-9 with TRBJ1-2; 7 bases line up with TRBD1. CDR1 SEHNR and CDR2 FQNEAQ come from the germline V gene (reference sequence). The CDR3 is 14 amino acids. The ends lost 5 bases at V and 8 bases at J; junction bases unmatched: 11. CDR3: CASSTEGAHGGYTF. CDR3 nucleotides: TGTGCCAGCAGCACGGAGGGGGCCCACGGCGGCTACACCTTC.

This chain joins TRBV30 and TRBJ1-1; D is unclear. The CDR3 has 13 amino acids. Germline CDR1 and CDR2: GTSNPN and SVGIG (reference sequence). V dropped 4 bases and J dropped 3 bases, with 12 bases sitting between them. CDR3 in DNA: TGTGCCTGGACCGGGCGGGTGTACACTGAAGCTTTCTTT. It translates to CAWTGRVYTEAFF. Together with reference TRBV30 and TRBJ1-1, the CDR3 gives the full variable domain: SQTIHQWPATLVQPVGSPLSLECTVEGTSNPNLYWYRQAAGRGLQLLFYSVGIGQISSEVPQNLSASRPQDRQFILSSKKLLLSDSGFYLCAWTGRVYTEAFFGQGTRLTVV.

CDR3 DNA sequence: TGTGCCAGCAGCGCCTCAGACTATGGCTACACCTTC. The encoded protein is CASSASDYGYTF. The J gene is TRBJ1-2, the V gene TRBV9; D not resolved. With 3 bases removed from V and 3 bases from J, the gap between germline ends came to 6 bases. Germline values: CDR1 SGDLS, CDR2 YYNGEE. The CDR3 spans 12 residues.

The chain employs TRBV6-5 and TRBJ1-3; D is unclear. Trimming removed 4 bases at V and 1 base at J, with 14 bases between. Germline-derived CDR1 and CDR2 are MNHEY and SVGAGI. The CDR3 runs 16 residues. CDR3 DNA: TGTGCCAGCAGTTCACAAGCGAGGGTTTCTGGAAACACCATATATTTT. Protein sequence: CASSSQARVSGNTIYF.